This TCR beta chain was documented in a study of T cell repertoires in cytomegalovirus infection. Study in general: HLA-C-restricted CMV epitopes, recently identified, and well-studied HLA-B-restricted ones were used by the study. Study-wide points: Carriers of CMV and the relevant HLA type were discriminated by public TCR beta frequency.

Via MiXCR, TCRdb re-called the reads, giving one row per CDR3 protein. The profile shows about 830,000 distinct CDR3 sequences, 30% to 35% of them singletons. About this clonotype: The antigen remains undetermined.

Here the sequenced sample was cultured CD8+ T cells from PBMCs, taken from culture after CMV antigen stimulation. This clonotype originated in a human donor in good health (CMV status not recorded). Some clones in this sample may be carry-over from other donors' samples.

DNA for the CDR3: TGCAGTGCTAGACTAGGGGACAGGGGAGAAGCTTTCTTT. Its protein is CSARLGDRGEAFF. The chain couples TRBV20-1 to TRBJ1-1; TRBD1 aligns across 10 bases. The V gene's germline CDR1 is DFQATT and CDR2 SNEGSKA (reference sequence). The CDR3 has 13 residues. V lost 2 bases and J lost 8; bases outside the gene matches: 5.